The clone carrying this T cell receptor (beta chain) came up a few times. This sample was taken from a study of human T cells and chemical hapten exposure. Study context: The patients, most of them female, presented with alopecia areata, totalis or universalis. Small volume differences among pooled libraries mainly caused per-sample TCR yield variation.

The ends were cut back, 1 base at V and 0 bases at J, with 14 bases in the middle. Germline-derived CDR1 and CDR2 are SGHRS and YFSETQ. The CDR3 totals 17 residues. The time point: pre-sensitization, week 0. The treatment denotes: therapeutic diphenylcyclopropenone sensitization with weekly scalp DPC. TCRdb itself ran the RACE reads through MiXCR, one entry per CDR3 protein. The data hold about 110,000 distinct CDR3 sequences, with 10% to 15% observed a single time. The sample consisted of whole blood, taken in connection with sensitization to the hapten diphenylcyclopropenone (DPC). The genes are TRBV5-1 and TRBJ2-4, with TRBD2 as a possible D gene (6 bases). This TCR came from a woman aged 45-65 years with alopecia areata. Some clones in this sample may be carry-over from other donors' samples. CDR3 in DNA: TGCGCCAGCAGCTTGCTGGCGGCGGGGTTAGCCAAAAACATTCAGTACTTC. The encoded protein is CASSLLAAGLAKNIQYF.